This TCR beta chain stems from a study of T cell responses to AZD1222 COVID-19 vaccine. Of note for this clone: Its target is not known.

With 1 base clipped from V and 0 bases from J, the junction kept 5 bases outside the gene matches. Germline V gives CDR1 GTSNPN, CDR2 SVGIG (reference sequence). The CDR3 totals 15 residues. Study observations and caveats: Baseline seropositivity characterized only 5 to 7 AZD1222 recipients.

Method: immunoSEQ multiplex PCR; TCRdb's copy keeps in-frame clones and lacks some. Of 90,000 to 150,000 clones in the sample, 80% to 90% were seen once. The input for sequencing was peripheral blood, taken on day 0 of AZD1222 vaccination. This rearrangement joins TRBV30 to TRBJ1-1, with 7 bases that match TRBD1. The TCR sequence derives from an adult in good health. In DNA, the CDR3 is TGTGCCTGGAGTGACAGGGGCGGGATGAACACTGAAGCTTTCTTT. Its translation is CAWSDRGGMNTEAFF. Filled out from reference TRBV30 and TRBJ1-1, the complete variable domain reads SQTIHQWPATLVQPVGSPLSLECTVEGTSNPNLYWYRQAAGRGLQLLFYSVGIGQISSEVPQNLSASRPQDRQFILSSKKLLLSDSGFYLCAWSDRGGMNTEAFFGQGTRLTVV.